This T cell receptor (beta chain) is from a study of T cell changes during pregnancy in multiple sclerosis. TCRdb's table, derived via immunoSEQ multiplex PCR, lists solely in-frame clones and lacks some. Of about 40,000 clones listed, around 93% are singletons. Germline V gene data show CDR1 as KGHSH and CDR2 as LQKENI. The germline V and J ends were trimmed by 2 bases and 5 bases, with 6 bases remaining between them. This CDR3 contains 13 residues. The source is a female donor with multiple sclerosis, enrolled in a pregnancy study. The chain joins TRBV18 to TRBJ2-2, with D hard to call. The specimen was CD4+ T cells from peripheral blood mononuclear cells, collected in the third trimester of pregnancy. The CDR3 loop reads CASSPRETGELFF. The DNA of the CDR3 is TGTGCCAGCTCACCAAGAGAGACCGGGGAGCTGTTTTTT.